The next 27 T cell receptor beta chains were all read from a single sample in a study of blood T cell repertoires in COVID-19. Using immunoSEQ multiplex PCR, the repertoire was profiled, and TCRdb retains in-frame clones only, with some absent. The sample shows around 240,000 clones, 75% to 85% of them seen only once. The sequencing sample was made of peripheral blood. Receptor source: a woman aged 40 to 50 who had recovered from COVID-19.

The chain links TRBV5-1 to TRBJ2-3, with TRBD1 matching 7 bases. Trimming at V came to 3 bases and at J to 2 bases, leaving 3 bases not matched to a gene. Germline loops: CDR1 SGHRS, CDR2 YFSETQ. The length of the CDR3 is 14 residues. As DNA, the CDR3 is TGCGCCAGCAGCTGGGACAGCTACACAGATACGCAGTATTTT. Protein product: CASSWDSYTDTQYF.

The V call is TRBV24-1, the J call TRBJ1-4; D may be TRBD1 (5 bases). V lost 4 bases, J lost 8 bases, and 16 bases lay in between. Germline CDR1 is KGHDR and CDR2 is SFDVKD. The CDR3 loop spans 15 amino acids. The DNA for the CDR3 is TGTGCCACCAGTGACCCTGGCCAGGGAGGAGAAAAACTGTTTTTT. Amino acids: CATSDPGQGGEKLFF.

J is TRBJ1-4 and V is TRBV2; tentatively, D is TRBD1 (5 bases). The ends were cut back, 7 bases at V and 4 bases at J, with 10 bases in the middle. CDR3 size: 13 residues. Looked up from germline, CDR1 is SNHLY and CDR2 is FYNNEI. DNA for the CDR3: TGTGCCAGCAAGGGGACTGTTAATGAAAAACTGTTTTTT. Translated, it gives CASKGTVNEKLFF.

The chain employs TRBV6-5 and TRBJ1-1; perhaps TRBD1 as D (6 bases). V shed 4 bases and J shed 2 bases, with 14 bases lying between them. Germline V gene lookup returns CDR1 MNHEY and CDR2 SVGAGI. CDR3 length: 15 amino acids. CDR3 region: CASSSPNRANTEAFF. The DNA of the CDR3 is TGTGCCAGCAGTTCGCCGAACAGGGCCAACACTGAAGCTTTCTTT.

The V and J genes are TRBV6-1 and TRBJ1-1, with TRBD1 identical over 8 bases. The CDR3 totals 16 residues. Germline trimming cut 0 bases from V and 4 bases from J; bases unmatched to any gene: 7. Germline CDR1 MNHNS, CDR2 SASEGT. The CDR3, as DNA: TGTGCCAGCAGTGAAGCGTTGGACAGGGAGGGCACTGAAGCTTTCTTT. As protein: CASSEALDREGTEAFF.

The J gene is TRBJ1-1, the V gene TRBV5-6; 9 nucleotides line up with TRBD1. Trimming cost V 4 bases and J 1 base; bases outside gene matches: 2. This CDR3 comprises 14 residues. CDR1 is SGHDT, CDR2 YYEEEE, per germline. The DNA of the CDR3 is TGTGCCAGCAGCAAGGGACAGGGGAACACTGAAGCTTTCTTT. Amino acid sequence: CASSKGQGNTEAFF.

The chain carries TRBV12-3 or TRBV12-4 and TRBJ2-7; D is perhaps TRBD2 (6 bases). The CDR3 extends over 12 amino acids. V lost 2 bases, J lost 7 bases, and 9 bases lay in between. The CDR3 is CASSLWGREQYF. The CDR3 region has the DNA TGTGCCAGCAGTTTATGGGGGAGGGAGCAGTACTTC.

The CDR3 here is CASSLAWRGGLGEQFF. The CDR3 DNA reads TGTGCCAGCAGCTTAGCGTGGCGGGGGGGCCTTGGTGAGCAGTTCTTC. The V and J genes are TRBV7-6 and TRBJ2-1, with 9 bases that match TRBD2. Germline CDR1 reads SGHVS; CDR2 reads FNYEAQ. The CDR3 spans 16 residues. V gave up 0 bases and J gave up 9 bases; unmatched junction bases: 9. The full variable domain, in which reference TRBV7-6 and TRBJ2-1 provide the parts outside the CDR3, is GAGVSQSPRYKVTKRGQDVALRCDPISGHVSLYWYRQALGQGPEFLTYFNYEAQQDKSGLPNDRFSAERPEGSISTLTIQRTEQRDSAMYRCASSLAWRGGLGEQFFGPGTRLTVL.

The chain couples TRBV27 to TRBJ1-5; D gene uncertain. Trimming left V 5 bases short and J 2 bases short, with 13 bases between. CDR1 MNHEY and CDR2 SMNVEV come from the germline V gene (reference sequence). CDR3 length: 15 amino acids. For the CDR3, the DNA is TGTGCCAGCAGTGGGCGGGGTGTTGGCAATCAGCCCCAGCATTTT. Its protein is CASSGRGVGNQPQHF.

The sample holds one count of this clone. The chain has TRBV2 and TRBJ1-2; the D is unclear. There are 11 residues in the CDR3. Trimming removed 7 bases from V and 2 bases from J, with 5 bases in between. CDR1 is SNHLY and CDR2 is FYNNEI in the germline V gene. CDR3 sequence: CASTKNYGYTF. CDR3 DNA: TGTGCCAGCACCAAAAACTATGGCTACACCTTC.

The chain joins TRBV11-2 to TRBJ2-7; 8 bases are a match to TRBD1. Trimming cost V 5 bases and J 4 bases; bases outside gene matches: 22. Germline values: CDR1 SGHAT, CDR2 FQNNGV. The CDR3 is 19 residues long. CDR3 DNA: TGTGCCAGCAGCCAAGGACAGGGAAGGGCGGGAATGGCCGCGTACGAGCAGTACTTC. Translating gives CASSQGQGRAGMAAYEQYF.

This clone has only a few counts. The chain carries TRBV28 and TRBJ2-7, with no clear D. Between the trimmed V and J ends, which lost 8 bases and 2 bases, there was a span of 7 bases. The CDR3 extends over 11 amino acids. CDR1 and CDR2 (germline): MDHEN, SYDVKM. CDR3 nucleotides: TGTGCCAGCCAGACTCCCTACGAGCAGTACTTC. Its protein product is CASQTPYEQYF.

The chain joins TRBV7-6 to TRBJ1-6, with 7 positions matching TRBD1. The CDR3 runs 14 residues. V shed 3 bases and J 7 bases; nucleotides not matched to a gene: 3. Germline V gene sequence: CDR1 SGHVS, CDR2 FNYEAQ. CDR3 sequence reads: CASSLGTANSPLHF. CDR3 nucleotides: TGTGCCAGCAGCTTGGGGACAGCCAATTCACCCCTCCACTTT.

CDR3 DNA sequence: TGTGCCAGCAGTAATCAGGGGGCGGGAGGAAACACCATATATTTT. This sequence encodes CASSNQGAGGNTIYF. The rearrangement joins TRBV28 to TRBJ1-3, with TRBD1 identical over 8 bases. Trimming cost V 5 bases and J 4 bases; bases outside gene matches: 7. CDR1 MDHEN and CDR2 SYDVKM come from the germline V gene. This CDR3 has 15 amino acids.

The chain has TRBV3-1 (or the pseudogene TRBV3-2) and TRBJ1-2; D is possibly TRBD1 (6 bases). V lost 4 bases and J lost 5, with 17 bases in between. The CDR3 covers 15 residues. Germline CDR1 and CDR2: LGHDT and YNNKEL (reference sequence). CDR3 amino acids: CASSLPGQTTYGYTF. CDR3 sequence (DNA): TGTGCCAGCAGCCTTCCGGGACAAACCACTTATGGCTACACCTTC.

The V call is TRBV5-1, the J call TRBJ1-1, with 9 bases matching TRBD1. Per the germline V gene, CDR1 is SGHRS and CDR2 is YFSETQ. V trimming: 2 bases; J trimming: 5 bases; junction bases outside the gene matches: 10. This CDR3 has 16 residues. The CDR3 region has the DNA TGCGCCAGCAGCTTTTCAACAGGGGGCGGCGGAACTGAAGCTTTCTTT. Encoded protein: CASSFSTGGGGTEAFF.

The chain links TRBV5-5 to TRBJ1-2; possible D gene TRBD1, 5 bases. Germline CDR1 reads SGHKS; CDR2 reads YYEKEE (reference sequence). Trimming removed 2 bases from V and 3 bases from J, with 14 bases in between. The CDR3 is 15 residues long. Here the CDR3 DNA reads TGTGCCAGCAGCTTCGGGTTGGTAGGGGACTATGGCTACACCTTC. Its translation: CASSFGLVGDYGYTF.

The V and J genes are TRBV9 and TRBJ2-1; 7 nucleotides align to TRBD1. The CDR3 length is 18 residues. With 0 bases clipped from V and 2 bases from J, the junction kept 11 bases outside the gene matches. Germline values: CDR1 SGDLS, CDR2 YYNGEE. The CDR3 loop is CASSVDLSGQETYNEQFF. The CDR3 DNA reads as TGTGCCAGCAGCGTAGACCTATCCGGACAGGAGACCTACAATGAGCAGTTCTTC. Variable domain in full (rest from reference TRBV9 and TRBJ2-1): DSGVTQTPKHLITATGQRVTLRCSPRSGDLSVYWYQQSLDQGLQFLIQYYNGEERAKGNILERFSAQQFPDLHSELNLSSLELGDSALYFCASSVDLSGQETYNEQFFGPGTRLTVL.

V is TRBV2 and J is TRBJ1-3; 7 bases align to TRBD1. The CDR3 contains 15 residues. With V trimmed by 4 bases and J by 0 bases, 3 bases remained unmatched. From germline, CDR1 is SNHLY and CDR2 FYNNEI. CDR3 residues: CASSAGTVSGNTIYF. The CDR3 bases are TGTGCCAGCAGTGCAGGGACAGTCTCTGGAAACACCATATATTTT.

The CDR3 bases are TGTGCCAGTAGAGGACCCAGGGCCACTCAGCCCCAGCATTTT. The encoded protein is CASRGPRATQPQHF. The chain links TRBV19 to TRBJ1-5; D is possibly TRBD1 (5 bases). This CDR3 contains 14 residues. V lost 6 bases and J lost 6, with 15 bases in between. The germline V gene encodes CDR1 LNHDA and CDR2 SQIVND (reference sequence).

CDR3: CASSEAGGRETQYF. The CDR3 DNA is TGTGCCAGCAGTGAAGCGGGGGGGCGCGAGACCCAGTACTTC. The rearrangement joins TRBV25-1 to TRBJ2-5; 9 positions agree with TRBD2. CDR3 size: 14 residues. J was trimmed by 5 bases and V by 2 bases; bases with no gene match: 3. The V gene's germline CDR1 is MGHDK and CDR2 SYGVNS.

This clone was seen only a few times. V is TRBV18 and J is TRBJ2-6; D not certain. The CDR3 runs 18 residues. In germline, CDR1 is KGHSH, CDR2 LQKENI. Trimming pared 3 bases from V and 0 bases from J, leaving 15 bases between. Here the CDR3 DNA reads TGTGCCAGCTCACCGGCACAAGTCGCCTTCTCTGGGGCCAACGTCCTGACTTTC. Residues: CASSPAQVAFSGANVLTF.

V is TRBV3-1 (or the pseudogene TRBV3-2) and J is TRBJ2-3, with 10 bases matching TRBD2. Germline-derived CDR1 and CDR2 are LGHDT and YNNKEL (reference sequence). This CDR3 region has 16 residues. Trimming cost V 5 bases and J 2 bases; bases outside gene matches: 7. CDR3 region: CASSVRAGGDTDTQYF. CDR3 DNA: TGTGCCAGCAGCGTTAGAGCGGGGGGGGACACAGATACGCAGTATTTT.

This clone was seen only a few times. J is TRBJ1-2 and V is TRBV25-1; no clear D gene. From germline, CDR1 is MGHDK and CDR2 SYGVNS. Trimming took 2 bases from V and 3 from J, leaving 10 bases between them. The CDR3 has 14 amino acids. CDR3 loop: CASSEPTVYYGYTF. In DNA form, the CDR3 reads TGTGCCAGCAGTGAACCAACAGTTTACTATGGCTACACCTTC.

This clone has only a few counts. V gene TRBV5-5 combines with J gene TRBJ1-1, with 12 bases lining up with TRBD1. Per the germline V gene, CDR1 is SGHKS and CDR2 is YYEKEE (reference sequence). The CDR3 totals 16 residues. J lost 5 bases, V lost 6 bases, and 11 bases had no gene match. The CDR3, as DNA: TGTGCCAGCACCACTCTCGAGGGACAGGGGGCTACTGAAGCTTTCTTT. The encoded protein is CASTTLEGQGATEAFF.

This clone was found a few times. Here the CDR3 reads CASSPIDSDYGYTF. The CDR3 region has the DNA TGTGCCAGCTCTCCCATCGATAGCGACTATGGCTACACCTTC. This chain links TRBV18 with TRBJ1-2; no reliable D call. Germline V gene sequence: CDR1 KGHSH, CDR2 LQKENI. V gave up 6 bases and J gave up 3 bases, with 14 bases separating them. The CDR3 has 14 residues.

The rearrangement uses TRBV7-8 and TRBJ1-2; TRBD1 might be the D (6 bases). Trimming removed 7 bases at V and 7 bases at J, with 19 bases between. Germline assignment: CDR1 SGHVS and CDR2 FQNEAQ. The CDR3 has 14 residues. In DNA form, the CDR3 reads TGTGCCAGCACCAGGAACAGGGCTCTTCGTGGCTACACCTTC. Protein sequence: CASTRNRALRGYTF. Together with reference TRBV7-8 and TRBJ1-2, the CDR3 gives the full variable domain: GAGVSQSPRYKVAKRGQDVALRCDPISGHVSLFWYQQALGQGPEFLTYFQNEAQLDKSGLPSDRFFAERPEGSVSTLKIQRTQQEDSAVYLCASTRNRALRGYTFGSGTRLTVV.